The T cell receptor beta chain under discussion was sequenced for a study of T cells in Graves' hyperthyroidism and ophthalmopathy (dated by TCRdb to between 2018 and 2021). Looking at the study overall: Peripheral blood samples were taken at initial diagnosis, before any treatment was given. Thyroid tissue and blood T-cell repertoires from six Graves' hyperthyroidism patients were also compared in the study. Whether ophthalmopathy could be predicted prospectively was tested in an independent validation cohort made up of 18 to 20 hyperthyroidism patients plus 17 patients who later progressed to ophthalmopathy. The approximately 100 discovery patients were divided at random into training and test sets in a 7:3 ratio. According to the paper, TCR Vbeta CDR3 sequencing was carried out on over 130 peripheral blood samples, which came from approximately 43 ophthalmopathy, around 75 hyperthyroidism and roughly 17 progressor patients. TCR V-J signatures able to tell the groups apart were searched for in a discovery cohort of some 97 patients, of whom more than 40 had Graves' ophthalmopathy and 55 to 60 had stable Graves' hyperthyroidism. After sampling, hyperthyroidism patients received methimazole starting at 30 mg daily, and ophthalmopathy patients received high-dose intravenous methylprednisolone.

The TCR beta CDR3 regions were amplified from the RNA transcripts. The TCR CDR3 was subjected to a first round of RT-PCR using the HTBI primer set and the Qiagen OneStep RT-PCR kit. Libraries were constructed in a second round of multiplex PCR, after which size selection and purification were performed. Paired-end sequencing of the libraries was performed with 100 bp reads on an Illumina HiSeq2000. The paper's processing steps were these. SOAPnuke was used to process the raw data, removing reads that contained adapters or uncalled bases, had a mean Phred below 15, or lacked an exact match to the constant primer or identifier. COPE v1.2.5 was used to merge the high-quality paired reads, and each unique nucleotide sequence was defined as a clonotype. MiTCR v1.1 was used to align clonotypes to the IMGT TRBV, TRBD and TRBJ reference segments. The analysis was restricted to V-J combinations with a frequency above 0.0001, which together covered 99.2% of the repertoires. A TCS score was defined as the ratio of F50 (clonal expansion) to E x V (chaos), with BLOSUM62-based TCRdist applied between CDR3 peptides within each V-J. Welch's t-statistics and random forest reduced around 550 V-J features to roughly 13, which were used in a naive Bayes classifier (R e1071). TCRdb trimmed public reads at Q25 via fastp, called clones via MiXCR and kept in-frame beta chains. Here each entry gathers all rows of one CDR3 protein and keeps the most common genes and DNA. Clone size and V and J calls follow TCRdb, not the original study. Here the sample has some 510,000 distinct CDR3 sequences; less than 25% occur a single time. In total, the top ten clones hold about 30% of the sample.

Stable Graves' hyperthyroidism was defined as the absence of progression to ophthalmopathy over 18 months of follow-up. The hyperthyroidism patients were between 18 and 65 years old and newly diagnosed, with a disease duration of less than 2 months. Any patient with an uncontrolled infection, another autoimmune disease, pregnancy or lactation was excluded. Diagnoses were based on clinical symptoms, serum thyroxine and TRAb, thyroid ultrasound and orbital computed tomography. Ficoll-Paque density gradient centrifugation was used to isolate PBMCs from around 10 ml of fresh peripheral blood. Total RNA was extracted with Trizol reagent, and quality was checked on an Agilent 2100 Bioanalyzer. Overall study results and their limits: No statistical method was used to set the sample size in advance, and investigators knew the group allocation. In cross-validation, a model built on a 13 V-J signature told ophthalmopathy apart from stable hyperthyroidism with 87.88% sensitivity and approximately 84% specificity, and in testing the same model reached 80%/75%. In validation, the model predicted progression to ophthalmopathy a median of about 6.8 months before onset, with about 67% sensitivity and roughly 73% specificity. Most expanded thyroid clonotypes (frequency above 0.001) were also detected in blood, a finding suggesting that blood repertoires may reflect thyroid immune responses.

Points on this clonotype: The clone's antigen remains unknown. No much larger clonotype is one base removed from it; base qualities were not supplied.

This sequence was found in a man younger than 35 with Graves' hyperthyroidism. Material: blood.

The CDR3 is CASSYGGSEAFF. Here is the DNA: TGTGCCAGCAGTTACGGGGGGTCTGAAGCTTTCTTT. Recombination joined TRBV6-5 with TRBJ1-1; TRBD1 might be the D gene, on 5 matching bases. CDR1 and CDR2, per the germline V gene, are MNHEY and SVGAGI. The CDR3 starts with the cysteine, ends with the phenylalanine, and has 12 residues. Only the CDR3 part of the read is kept: 36 bases, read in frame from the first base. At the junction V is shortened by 2 bases and J by 6 bases, with 7 bases in between.